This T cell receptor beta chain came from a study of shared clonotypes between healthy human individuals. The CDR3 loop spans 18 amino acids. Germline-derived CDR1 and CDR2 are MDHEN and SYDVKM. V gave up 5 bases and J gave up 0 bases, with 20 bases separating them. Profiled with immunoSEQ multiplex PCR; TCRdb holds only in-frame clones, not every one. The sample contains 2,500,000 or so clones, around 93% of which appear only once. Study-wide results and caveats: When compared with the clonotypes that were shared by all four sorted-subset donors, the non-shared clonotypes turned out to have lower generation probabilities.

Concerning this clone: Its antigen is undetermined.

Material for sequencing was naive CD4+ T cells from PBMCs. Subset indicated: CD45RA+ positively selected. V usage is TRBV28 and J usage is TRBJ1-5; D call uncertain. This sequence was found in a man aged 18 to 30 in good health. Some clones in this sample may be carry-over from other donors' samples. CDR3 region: CASSPRRREQYSNQPQHF. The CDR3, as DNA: TGTGCCAGCAGTCCCCGACGGAGGGAACAATATAGCAATCAGCCCCAGCATTTT. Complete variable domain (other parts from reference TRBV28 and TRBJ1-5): DVKVTQSSRYLVKRTGEKVFLECVQDMDHENMFWYRQDPGLGLRLIYFSYDVKMKEKGDIPEGYSVSREKKERFSLILESASTNQTSMYLCASSPRRREQYSNQPQHFGDGTRLSIL.